One T cell receptor (beta chain) is described in this entry. The antigen remains undetermined. Expressed TCRB transcripts got sequenced, as all isolated RNA was reverse transcribed. Libraries were prepared by immunoSEQ multiplex PCR; TCRdb keeps only in-frame clonotypes and omits some of them. This table holds some 150,000 clones, roughly 9.7% found once. This specimen belongs to a study of beta chain features in type 1 diabetes. Staining for CD45RO/CCR7/CD25/CD127/CD95/CD27 allowed sorting of CD4+ naive, central memory, regulatory and stem cell-like memory cells. Notes on the study in general: The VDJ junctions of type 1 diabetes patients carried fewer insertions and more deletions. A moderate, significant TCRB CDR3 shortening appeared in type 1 diabetes across four CD4+ subsets.

The clonotype comes from a woman aged 40 to 55 in good health. Sequencing was performed on central memory CD4+ T cells from blood.

CDR3 DNA: TGCGCCAGCAGCCAAGACCCCTACGGTCAGCCCCAGCATTTT. This gives the protein CASSQDPYGQPQHF. The chain is built from TRBV4-3 and TRBJ1-5; no clear D gene. The V end lost 0 bases, the J end lost 6 bases, and 9 bases lay between the germline ends. The CDR3 is 14 residues long. The germline CDR1 and CDR2 sequences are LGHNA and YSLEER.